This note documents a single TCR beta chain sequence. The record originates from a study of blood T cell repertoires in COVID-19. Background on the study: Material from acute and convalescent COVID-19 was sourced from the United States, Italy and Spain. From T cells, B-cell-depleted T cells, or PBMCs came the material, which was cDNA or gDNA.

The CDR3 runs 16 residues. Germline assignment: CDR1 SGHRS and CDR2 YFSETQ. V lost 4 bases and J lost 1; bases outside the gene matches: 9. In the study's own analysis: Scientists estimated how many nucleated cells there were by amplifying reference gene primers. The table came from immunoSEQ multiplex PCR; TCRdb's copy has only in-frame clones and leaves some out. V and J calls and clone size are copied from that table; D and trimming were computed from the DNA. Among around 200,000 clones listed, about 77% were seen once. The origin of this receptor is a woman aged 80 or over with active or convalescent COVID-19. The source material was peripheral blood. The chain links TRBV5-1 to TRBJ1-2, with 8 bases lining up with TRBD1. In DNA form, the CDR3 reads TGCGCCAGCAGCGGGAATCAGGGGGCGCATAACTATGGCTACACCTTC. This translates into CASSGNQGAHNYGYTF. The variable domain in full, with the rest retrieved from reference TRBV5-1 and TRBJ1-2, is KAGVTQTPRYLIKTRGQQVTLSCSPISGHRSVSWYQQTPGQGLQFLFEYFSETQRNKGNFPGRFSGRQFSNSRSEMNVSTLELGDSALYLCASSGNQGAHNYGYTFGSGTRLTVV.